These 8 T cell receptor beta chains were sequenced from one sample in a study of beta chain features in type 1 diabetes. Their antigen targets remain unknown. Sequenced material consisted of expressed TCRB transcripts (all of the isolated RNA was reverse transcribed). The data were produced by immunoSEQ multiplex PCR, yet TCRdb's version contains in-frame clones alone and is incomplete. This sample has 200,000 to 300,000 clones, with about a fifth found just once. Broader study findings: Moderately but significantly shorter TCRB CDR3s were found in Type 1 diabetes patients in all four CD4+ subsets.

Material for sequencing was naive CD4+ T cells from blood. Receptors were obtained from a woman in her thirties or forties with type 1 diabetes.

This CDR3 is CAWSPGLLARAPYEQYF. The DNA for the CDR3 is TGTGCCTGGAGTCCGGGACTTTTGGCCAGGGCCCCCTACGAGCAGTACTTC. The chain combines TRBV30 with TRBJ2-7; the D gene is possibly TRBD2 (6 bases). Germline assignment: CDR1 GTSNPN and CDR2 SVGIG (reference sequence). V lost 2 bases, J lost 2 bases, and 22 bases lay in between. CDR3 length: 17 amino acids.

This clone was detected only a few times. The chain carries TRBV4-3 and TRBJ1-4; the D gene is possibly TRBD1 (5 bases). This CDR3 spans 15 amino acids. Germline loops: CDR1 LGHNA, CDR2 YSLEER. Between the trimmed V and J ends, which lost 1 base and 5 bases, there was a span of 11 bases. The CDR3 region is CASSQGRQRNEKLFF. CDR3 nucleotides: TGCGCCAGCAGCCAAGGTCGACAGAGAAATGAAAAACTGTTTTTT.

This clone was recorded a few times. The rearrangement joins TRBV29-1 to TRBJ2-1; 8 nucleotides match TRBD2. V shed 3 bases and J 6 bases; nucleotides not matched to a gene: 16. From germline, CDR1 is SQVTM and CDR2 ANQGSEA. The CDR3 has 17 residues. The CDR3, as DNA: TGCAGCGTTGACTCCTGGGGTGGGACTAGTGCCCCCAATGAGCAGTTCTTC. As protein: CSVDSWGGTSAPNEQFF.

This clone has more than one count but fewer than ten. The chain recombines TRBV5-1 with TRBJ1-1; D perhaps matches TRBD1 (6 bases). The CDR3 is 14 residues long. Germline V gene sequence: CDR1 SGHRS, CDR2 YFSETQ. Trimming removed 4 bases at V and 3 bases at J, with 13 bases between. The CDR3: CASSPRTADTEAFF. The DNA for the CDR3 is TGCGCCAGCAGCCCACGGACAGCCGACACTGAAGCTTTCTTT.

This clone has a handful of counts. The rearrangement uses TRBV9 and TRBJ2-1; 11 nucleotides line up with TRBD1. The CDR3 extends over 15 amino acids. V was clipped by 0 bases and J by 9 bases; unmatched bases: 5. Germline CDR1 and CDR2: SGDLS and YYNGEE. The CDR3 reads CASSVGGQGAVEQFF. CDR3 in DNA: TGTGCCAGCAGCGTAGGTGGACAGGGGGCTGTTGAGCAGTTCTTC.

The chain is built from TRBV29-1 and TRBJ2-5, with 9 bases identical to TRBD1. The CDR3 has 12 amino acids. Germline values: CDR1 SQVTM, CDR2 ANQGSEA. Trimming removed 7 bases from V and 4 bases from J; junction bases left unmatched: 4. This chain's CDR3 is CSAAGQGETQYF. The CDR3, as DNA: TGCAGCGCCGCGGGACAGGGAGAGACCCAGTACTTC.

The gene calls are TRBV5-1 and TRBJ2-1; 13 bases map to TRBD2. The J segment lost 10 bases and the V segment lost 4 bases, leaving 8 bases of the junction unmatched. The V gene's germline CDR1 is SGHRS and CDR2 YFSETQ. CDR3 length equals 15 residues. The CDR3 coding sequence is TGCGCCAGCAGCCTGACTAGCGGGGGGCCAGTCGAGCAGTTCTTC. This gives the protein CASSLTSGGPVEQFF.

This clone was found a few times. The J gene is TRBJ1-2, the V gene TRBV9; tentative D call: TRBD1 (5 bases). The CDR3 loop spans 15 amino acids. Germline V gene sequence: CDR1 SGDLS, CDR2 YYNGEE. V lost 0 bases and J lost 4, with 13 bases in between. The CDR3 protein is CASSVGQGLSYGYTF. CDR3 nucleotide sequence: TGTGCCAGCAGCGTAGGGCAGGGATTGAGCTATGGCTACACCTTC.